Sequencing of this TCR beta chain was carried out in a study of cytotoxic CD8 clonotypes in ibrutinib-treated CLL. V was clipped by 8 bases and J by 3 bases; unmatched bases: 10. This CDR3 has 18 amino acids. Germline-derived CDR1 and CDR2 are ENHRY and SYGVKD. The planned depth of sequencing spanned 1 in 200,000 to 1 in 1 million T cells. Sequencing was performed with immunoSEQ multiplex PCR; in TCRdb, only in-frame clones are kept and a portion is missing. The sample shows around 250,000 clones, roughly 74% of them seen only once. Turning to this clone: Its antigen is still unknown.

Study-wide points: Having risen at ibrutinib response, clonality had fallen back toward baseline by progression.

The TCR sequence derives from a human donor with chronic lymphocytic leukemia. Sequenced material: PBMCs, taken after 24 months of ibrutinib treatment. V is TRBV10-3 and J is TRBJ2-2; 15 bases agree with TRBD2. The CDR3 is CAIPLGLAGGVDTGELFF. In DNA, the CDR3 is TGTGCCATCCCACTCGGACTAGCGGGAGGGGTTGACACCGGGGAGCTGTTTTTT.